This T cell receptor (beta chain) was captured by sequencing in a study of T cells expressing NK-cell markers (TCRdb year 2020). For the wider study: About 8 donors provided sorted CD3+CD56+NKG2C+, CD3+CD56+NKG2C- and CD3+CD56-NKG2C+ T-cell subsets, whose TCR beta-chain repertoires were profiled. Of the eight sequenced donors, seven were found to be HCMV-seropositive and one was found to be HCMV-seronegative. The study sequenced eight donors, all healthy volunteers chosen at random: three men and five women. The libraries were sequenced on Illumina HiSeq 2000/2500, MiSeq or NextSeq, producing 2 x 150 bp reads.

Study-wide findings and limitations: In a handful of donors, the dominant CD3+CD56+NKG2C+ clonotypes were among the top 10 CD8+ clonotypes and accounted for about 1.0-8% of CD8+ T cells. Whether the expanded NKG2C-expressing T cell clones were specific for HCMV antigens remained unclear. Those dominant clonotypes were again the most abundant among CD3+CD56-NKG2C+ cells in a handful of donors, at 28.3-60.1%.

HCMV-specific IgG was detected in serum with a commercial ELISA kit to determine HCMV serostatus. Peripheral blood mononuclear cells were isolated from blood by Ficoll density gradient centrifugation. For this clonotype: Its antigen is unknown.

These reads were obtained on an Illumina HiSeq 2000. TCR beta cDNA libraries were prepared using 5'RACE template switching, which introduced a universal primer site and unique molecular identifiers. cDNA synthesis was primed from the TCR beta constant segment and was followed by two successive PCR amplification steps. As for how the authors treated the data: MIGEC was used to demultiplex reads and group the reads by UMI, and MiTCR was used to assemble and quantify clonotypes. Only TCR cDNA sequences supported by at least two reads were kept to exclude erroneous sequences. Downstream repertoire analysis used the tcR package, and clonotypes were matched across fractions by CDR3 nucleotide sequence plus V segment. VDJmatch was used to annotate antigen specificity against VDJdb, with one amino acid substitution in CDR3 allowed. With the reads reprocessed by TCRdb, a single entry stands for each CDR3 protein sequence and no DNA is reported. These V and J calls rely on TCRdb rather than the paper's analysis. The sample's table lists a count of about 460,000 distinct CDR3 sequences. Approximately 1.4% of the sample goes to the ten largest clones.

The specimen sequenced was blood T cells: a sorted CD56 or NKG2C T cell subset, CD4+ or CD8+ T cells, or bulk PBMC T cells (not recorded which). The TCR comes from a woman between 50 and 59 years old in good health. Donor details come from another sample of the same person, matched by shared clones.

The CDR3 corresponds to CASSKALPPGYNSPLHF. The chain links TRBV21-1 with TRBJ1-6; lacking DNA, the TRBD1 call made by TCRdb goes unchecked. TRBV21-1 counts as a pseudogene. The CDR3 spans 17 residues, from the cysteine through the phenylalanine. DNA was not recorded.